A single sample is the source of the 25 T cell receptor beta chains below, sequenced in a study of shared clonotypes between healthy human individuals. The protocol was immunoSEQ multiplex PCR, while the TCRdb copy is restricted to in-frame clones and leaves out a portion. The data hold about 1.5 million clones, with 95% to 99% observed a single time. The sample taken for sequencing was naive CD4+ T cells sorted from blood. Indicated subset: CD45RA+ positively selected. The receptors here all came from a young man in good health.

The chain recombines TRBV7-2 with TRBJ2-1; 9 positions match TRBD1. The CDR3 totals 15 residues. Germline CDR1 SGHTA, CDR2 FQGNSA. J gave up 15 bases and V 5 bases, and 17 bases lay outside the gene matches. CDR3 region: CASSPRRTGVHQRFF. CDR3 nucleotides: TGTGCCAGCAGCCCCCGCAGGACAGGGGTCCATCAGCGGTTCTTC.

This clone appeared a single time. This chain joins TRBV18 and TRBJ2-4; D not certain. Germline loops: CDR1 KGHSH, CDR2 LQKENI. Deletions cut 6 bases from V and 2 bases from J, with 14 bases between. This CDR3 comprises 15 residues. CDR3 region: CASSESLSSKNIQYF. Here the CDR3 DNA reads TGTGCCAGCTCCGAGAGTTTGTCGTCCAAAAACATTCAGTACTTC.

The rearrangement uses TRBV29-1 and TRBJ2-1; 8 nucleotides agree with TRBD2. The CDR3 length is 17 residues. Germline assignment: CDR1 SQVTM and CDR2 ANQGSEA. After removal of 0 bases from V and 4 bases from J, the junction contained 11 bases not matched to a gene. CDR3 residues: CSVEDLKKAGAYNEQFF. CDR3 coding DNA: TGCAGCGTTGAAGATCTTAAAAAAGCGGGAGCGTACAATGAGCAGTTCTTC.

A note on this clone: At one boundary the junction diverges from the germline segment, which might be a read error. This sequence joins TRBV7-7 and TRBJ2-7; 8 bases are a match to TRBD2. The CDR3 loop spans 14 amino acids. Germline CDR1 reads SSHAT; CDR2 reads FNYEAQ (reference sequence). The CDR3 reads CASSYSGTSYEQYF. As DNA, the CDR3 is TGTGCTAGCAGCTACTCCGGGACTAGCTACGAGCAGTACTTC.

The rearrangement links TRBV7-3 to TRBJ2-3, with a tentative D call TRBD1 (5 bases). Germline V gene data show CDR1 as SGHTA and CDR2 as FQGTGA. The CDR3 loop spans 14 amino acids. Trimming removed 3 bases from V and 2 bases from J, with 9 bases in between. The DNA for the CDR3 is TGTGCCAGCAGCTTTCGACAGATCACAGATACGCAGTATTTT. It encodes CASSFRQITDTQYF.

CDR3 protein: CASSFYWRELNTGELFF. The CDR3 DNA reads as TGCGCCAGCAGCTTTTATTGGCGGGAGCTGAACACCGGGGAGCTGTTTTTT. The chain combines TRBV5-1 with TRBJ2-2, with 7 positions matching TRBD2. The CDR3 runs 17 residues. From germline, CDR1 is SGHRS and CDR2 YFSETQ. The V gene end was trimmed by 2 bases and the J gene end by 1 base; junction bases not matched to a gene: 8.

V is TRBV6-1 and J is TRBJ1-4; weak D call: TRBD1 (5 bases). CDR3 length: 12 amino acids. CDR1 MNHNS and CDR2 SASEGT come from the germline V gene. The V end was cut by 7 bases, the J end by 4 bases, with 7 bases between. The CDR3 is CASNRLNEKLFF. The CDR3 DNA follows: TGTGCCAGCAACAGGCTTAATGAAAAACTGTTTTTT.

Concerning this clone itself: Other DNA sequences from this sample encode an identical CDR3 as well. This chain joins TRBV29-1 and TRBJ2-3; 8 bases align to TRBD1. CDR1 and CDR2 (germline): SQVTM, ANQGSEA. The CDR3 extends over 12 amino acids. J was trimmed by 3 bases and V by 6 bases; bases with no gene match: 2. The CDR3 protein is CSVTGGTDTQYF. The DNA of the CDR3 is TGCAGCGTCACAGGGGGTACAGATACGCAGTATTTT.

This clone was seen a single time. V usage is TRBV18 and J usage is TRBJ1-4; possible D gene TRBD1, 6 bases. Germline CDR1 KGHSH, CDR2 LQKENI. Trimming left V 5 bases short and J 8 bases short, with 15 bases between. The CDR3 runs to 14 residues. CDR3 residues: CASSRDTGEEKLFF. As DNA, the CDR3 is TGTGCCAGCTCAAGGGACACCGGTGAGGAAAAACTGTTTTTT.

This chain connects TRBV7-3 to TRBJ2-3; possible D gene TRBD2, 6 bases. This CDR3 has 14 residues. Trimming took 5 bases from V and 4 from J, leaving 13 bases between them. Looked up from germline, CDR1 is SGHTA and CDR2 is FQGTGA. The CDR3 is CASSRGGAPDTQYF. The CDR3 nucleotides are TGTGCCAGCAGCCGGGGAGGAGCCCCAGATACGCAGTATTTT.

The chain employs TRBV18 and TRBJ2-2, with TRBD1 matching over 9 bases. Per the germline V gene, CDR1 is KGHSH and CDR2 is LQKENI. The ends lost 0 bases at V and 3 bases at J; junction bases unmatched: 2. The CDR3 totals 16 residues. CDR3: CASSPPWTGDTGELFF. As DNA, the CDR3 is TGTGCCAGCTCACCACCGTGGACAGGGGACACCGGGGAGCTGTTTTTT.

This chain uses TRBV28 with TRBJ2-7, with D perhaps TRBD1 or TRBD2 (5 bases each). Per germline, CDR1 MDHEN and CDR2 SYDVKM. V lost 7 bases to trimming and J lost 4 bases, with 20 bases between them. The CDR3 is made up of 15 amino acids. CDR3 in amino acids: CASTEYVGTGYEQYF. The CDR3 DNA reads TGTGCCAGCACCGAGTATGTAGGGACCGGGTACGAGCAGTACTTC.

Details on this clone: Other DNA sequences within the sample encode an identical CDR3. This sequence joins TRBV7-2 and TRBJ2-7, with D possibly being TRBD1 or TRBD2 (5 bases each). The CDR3 length is 14 residues. With 2 bases removed from V and 0 bases from J, the gap between germline ends came to 8 bases. CDR1 and CDR2 (germline): SGHTA, FQGNSA. CDR3 in amino acids: CASSLSGTSYEQYF. In nucleotides, the CDR3 is TGTGCCAGCAGCTTATCGGGGACCTCCTACGAGCAGTACTTC.

Note on this clone: The junction departs from germline at one end; a sequencing error may be responsible. The V and J genes are TRBV19 and TRBJ1-2; D remains ambiguous. CDR1 LNHDA and CDR2 SQIVND come from the germline V gene (reference sequence). The CDR3 runs 16 residues. In DNA form, the CDR3 reads TGTGCCAGTAGTATAGCCAGAACTTCAGGTAACCATGGCTACACCTTC. Translated: CASSIARTSGNHGYTF.

The J gene is TRBJ1-1, the V gene TRBV5-6; a possible D gene is TRBD1 (6 bases). Germline CDR1 is SGHDT and CDR2 is YYEEEE. Trimming stripped 0 bases from V and 3 bases from J, with 9 bases between. CDR3 size: 14 residues. The CDR3 DNA reads TGTGCCAGCAGCTTGGAGGACAGAGACACTGAAGCTTTCTTT. Protein sequence: CASSLEDRDTEAFF.

V is TRBV28 and J is TRBJ1-1; 8 bases align to TRBD1. V lost 4 bases to trimming and J lost 9 bases; unmatched junction nucleotides: 10. The CDR3 length is 14 residues. CDR1 is MDHEN, CDR2 SYDVKM, per germline. Here the CDR3 DNA reads TGTGCCAGCAGTTCGGGACAGGACGGAACTAAAGCTTTCTTT. Translation: CASSSGQDGTKAFF. The whole variable domain, remainder taken from reference TRBV28 and TRBJ1-1, is DVKVTQSSRYLVKRTGEKVFLECVQDMDHENMFWYRQDPGLGLRLIYFSYDVKMKEKGDIPEGYSVSREKKERFSLILESASTNQTSMYLCASSSGQDGTKAFFGQGTRLTVV.

Only one count was recorded for this clone. The chain joins TRBV10-3 to TRBJ2-7; D gene ambiguous. V lost 6 bases and J 0 bases, leaving 9 bases between the germline ends. From germline, CDR1 is ENHRY and CDR2 SYGVKD. The CDR3 runs to 13 residues. CDR3 sequence reads: CAIRTHSSYEQYF. The CDR3 region has the DNA TGTGCCATCAGGACACATAGCTCCTACGAGCAGTACTTC.

On this clone: Different DNA sequences within this sample yield the same CDR3. The gene calls are TRBV28 and TRBJ2-1, with 8 bases lining up with TRBD2. The CDR3 spans 15 residues. V dropped 5 bases and J dropped 4; count of bases not matched to a gene: 7. Germline CDR1 reads MDHEN; CDR2 reads SYDVKM. CDR3 sequence reads: CASSPTSGLYNEQFF. CDR3 in DNA: TGTGCCAGCAGTCCTACTAGCGGACTATACAATGAGCAGTTCTTC.

The chain carries TRBV5-5 and TRBJ1-1, with a weak D call TRBD1 (6 bases). V lost 0 bases to trimming and J lost 8 bases, with 14 bases between them. The germline gives CDR1 SGHKS, CDR2 YYEKEE (reference sequence). This CDR3 contains 14 residues. CDR3 DNA: TGTGCCAGCAGCTTGGACAGGGCTGGATGGGAAGCTTTCTTT. It specifies CASSLDRAGWEAFF.

The chain is built from TRBV11-2 and TRBJ2-1; D call uncertain. Germline values: CDR1 SGHAT, CDR2 FQNNGV. V was cut by 1 base and J by 0 bases, with 7 bases left in between. CDR3 length: 15 amino acids. This chain's CDR3 is CASSLGLRSYNEQFF. For the CDR3, the DNA is TGTGCCAGCAGCTTAGGCCTACGCTCCTACAATGAGCAGTTCTTC. Full variable domain (rest looked up from reference TRBV11-2 and TRBJ2-1): EAGVAQSPRYKIIEKRQSVAFWCNPISGHATLYWYQQILGQGPKLLIQFQNNGVVDDSQLPKDRFSAERLKGVDSTLKIQPAKLEDSAVYLCASSLGLRSYNEQFFGPGTRLTVL.

CDR3 DNA sequence: TGTGCCAGCAGTAAGGCGGCCTTAAGTGAGCAGTTCTTC. Translation: CASSKAALSEQFF. This rearrangement joins TRBV9 to TRBJ2-1; no reliable D call. Between the trimmed V and J ends, which lost 5 bases and 9 bases, there was a span of 15 bases. CDR1 and CDR2 from the germline V gene are SGDLS and YYNGEE. This CDR3 spans 13 amino acids. Supplemented by reference TRBV9 and TRBJ2-1, the full variable domain reads DSGVTQTPKHLITATGQRVTLRCSPRSGDLSVYWYQQSLDQGLQFLIQYYNGEERAKGNILERFSAQQFPDLHSELNLSSLELGDSALYFCASSKAALSEQFFGPGTRLTVL.

For this clone: One end of the junction varies from germline; a read error may be responsible. This chain links TRBV2 with TRBJ2-3; TRBD1 agrees at 9 bases. Germline V gene lookup returns CDR1 SNHLY and CDR2 FYNNEI. The CDR3 totals 14 residues. The DNA of the CDR3 is TGTGCCAGCACTGAACAGGGGGCATCAGATACGCAGTATTTT. Translating gives CASTEQGASDTQYF.

This chain uses TRBV5-1 with TRBJ2-5; D not resolved. V dropped 3 bases and J dropped 5 bases, with 11 bases sitting between them. Germline CDR1 and CDR2: SGHRS and YFSETQ. The CDR3 has 13 residues. CDR3 protein: CASSSTLGETQYF. CDR3 sequence (DNA): TGCGCCAGCAGCTCTACCCTTGGGGAGACCCAGTACTTC.

This clone was found once. The V call is TRBV2, the J call TRBJ2-2; no definite D call. The germline V gene has CDR1 SNHLY and CDR2 FYNNEI. The CDR3 length is 12 residues. V was cut by 6 bases and J by 7 bases, with 9 bases left in between. The CDR3 protein is CASSLTRGELFF. The CDR3 DNA reads TGTGCCAGCAGCCTGACCCGCGGGGAGCTGTTTTTT. Based on the CDR3 plus reference TRBV2 and TRBJ2-2, the full variable domain is EPEVTQTPSHQVTQMGQEVILRCVPISNHLYFYWYRQILGQKVEFLVSFYNNEISEKSEIFDDQFSVERPDGSNFTLKIRSTKLEDSAMYFCASSLTRGELFFGEGSRLTVL.

The CDR3 sequence: CASSLVDRRNTEAFF. The CDR3 bases are TGTGCCAGCAGCTTGGTTGATCGGAGGAACACTGAAGCTTTCTTT. V gene TRBV5-6 combines with J gene TRBJ1-1; no clear D. Trimming removed 0 bases at V and 1 base at J, with 10 bases between. Per germline, CDR1 SGHDT and CDR2 YYEEEE. There are 15 residues in the CDR3.